This T cell receptor beta chain stems from a study of blood T cell repertoires in COVID-19. As for the study in general: Samples of COVID-19 (acute and convalescent) were obtained from the United States, Italy and Spain. From T cells, B-cell-depleted T cells, or PBMCs came the material, which was cDNA or gDNA.

Germline CDR1 reads SGHRS; CDR2 reads YFSETQ. Trimming pared 4 bases from V and 5 bases from J, leaving 12 bases between. The CDR3 covers 13 residues. As processed by the authors: Reference gene primer amplification gave estimated nucleated cell counts. Profiled with immunoSEQ multiplex PCR; TCRdb holds only in-frame clones, not every one. The V and J calls and clone size are taken from that table; D and trimming were inferred from the DNA. The table has around 250,000 clones, approximately 85% seen once. This chain links TRBV5-1 with TRBJ2-5; D call uncertain. The clonotype comes from a man aged 50-59 years with active or convalescent COVID-19. Sequenced input: peripheral blood. The chain's CDR3 is CASSPPGAETQYF. The CDR3 DNA sequence: TGCGCCAGCAGCCCGCCGGGTGCGGAGACCCAGTACTTC.